One T cell receptor (beta chain) is described in this entry. This sample was included in a study of blood T cell repertoires in COVID-19. Study-wide background: T cells, B-cell-depleted T cells, or PBMCs supplied cDNA or gDNA.

V gave up 2 bases and J gave up 7 bases, with 17 bases separating them. CDR1 is SGHDT, CDR2 YYEEEE, per germline. The CDR3 totals 15 residues. Methods used by the authors: Amplification of reference gene primers provided the estimated nucleated cell counts. Sequencing used immunoSEQ multiplex PCR; TCRdb keeps in-frame clones, though not all of them. For V, J and clone size, that table is used; D and trimming come from the DNA. This table holds more than 150,000 clones, 75% to 85% found once. This chain joins TRBV5-6 and TRBJ2-3, with D possibly TRBD2 on 5 matching bases. This clonotype originated in a woman aged 80 or over with COVID-19, enrolled during active disease. The source material was peripheral blood. The CDR3 bases are TGTGCCAGCAGCTTTGAGGGCAATAAAAGGTATACGCAGTATTTT. Protein: CASSFEGNKRYTQYF.